This TCR beta chain originates from a study of T cell responses to AZD1222 COVID-19 vaccine. Germline CDR1 reads MNHNS; CDR2 reads SASEGT. V was trimmed by 3 bases and J by 7 bases, leaving 15 bases between them. This CDR3 spans 14 amino acids. The method was immunoSEQ multiplex PCR; TCRdb's version includes in-frame clones alone and lacks a portion of them. The top ten hold 15% of the sample, which has 90,000 to 130,000 clones, over 85% seen once. V is TRBV6-1 and J is TRBJ1-2, with D maybe TRBD1 (5 bases). Sequencing was performed on peripheral blood, taken 28 days after the second AZD1222 dose. The receptor was derived from an adult who received the AZD1222 COVID-19 vaccine. The DNA for the CDR3 is TGTGCCAGCAGTGAGGTGGCAGGGTCTGTTGGCTACACCTTC. Translating it yields CASSEVAGSVGYTF.